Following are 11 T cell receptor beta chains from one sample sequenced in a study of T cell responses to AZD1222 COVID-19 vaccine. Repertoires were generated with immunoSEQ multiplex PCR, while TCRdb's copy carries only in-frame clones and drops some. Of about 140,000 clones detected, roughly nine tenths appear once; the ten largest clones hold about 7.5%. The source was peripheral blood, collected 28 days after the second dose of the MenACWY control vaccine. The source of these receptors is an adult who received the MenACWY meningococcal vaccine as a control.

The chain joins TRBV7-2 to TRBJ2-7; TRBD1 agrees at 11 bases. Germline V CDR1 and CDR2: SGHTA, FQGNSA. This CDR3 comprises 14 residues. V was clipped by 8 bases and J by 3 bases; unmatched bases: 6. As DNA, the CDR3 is TGTGCCAGCCGACCAGGGACAGGGGGCTACGAGCAGTACTTC. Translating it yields CASRPGTGGYEQYF.

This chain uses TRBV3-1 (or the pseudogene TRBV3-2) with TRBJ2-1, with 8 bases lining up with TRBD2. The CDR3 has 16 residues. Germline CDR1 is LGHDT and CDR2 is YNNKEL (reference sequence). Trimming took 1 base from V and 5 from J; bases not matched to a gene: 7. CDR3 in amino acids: CASSQGLAGLHNEQFF. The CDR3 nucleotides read TGTGCCAGCAGCCAAGGGTTAGCGGGACTACACAATGAGCAGTTCTTC.

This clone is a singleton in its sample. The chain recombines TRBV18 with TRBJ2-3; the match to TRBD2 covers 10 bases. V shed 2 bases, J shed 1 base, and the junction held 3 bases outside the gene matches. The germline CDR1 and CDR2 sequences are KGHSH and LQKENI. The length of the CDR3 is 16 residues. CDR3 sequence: CASSPRGTSGTDTQYF. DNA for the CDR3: TGTGCCAGCTCACCAAGAGGGACTAGCGGCACAGATACGCAGTATTTT.

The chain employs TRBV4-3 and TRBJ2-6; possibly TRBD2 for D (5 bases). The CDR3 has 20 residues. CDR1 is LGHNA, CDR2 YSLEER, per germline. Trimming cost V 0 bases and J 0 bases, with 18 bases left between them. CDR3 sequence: CASSQDLVSSAGSGANVLTF. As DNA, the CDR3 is TGCGCCAGCAGCCAAGATCTCGTGAGTAGCGCCGGCTCTGGGGCCAACGTCCTGACTTTC.

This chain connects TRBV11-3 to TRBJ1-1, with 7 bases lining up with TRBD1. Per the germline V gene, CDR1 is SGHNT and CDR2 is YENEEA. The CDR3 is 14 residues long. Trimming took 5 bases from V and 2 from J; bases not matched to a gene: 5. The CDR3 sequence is CASSRGTANTEAFF. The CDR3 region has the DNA TGTGCCAGCAGCAGAGGGACAGCTAACACTGAAGCTTTCTTT.

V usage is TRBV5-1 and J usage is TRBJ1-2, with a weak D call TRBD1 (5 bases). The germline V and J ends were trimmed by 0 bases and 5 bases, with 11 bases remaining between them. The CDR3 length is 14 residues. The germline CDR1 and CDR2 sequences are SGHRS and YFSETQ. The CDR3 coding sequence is TGCGCCAGCAGCTTGGAGGCAGGGAGGTATGGCTACACCTTC. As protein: CASSLEAGRYGYTF.

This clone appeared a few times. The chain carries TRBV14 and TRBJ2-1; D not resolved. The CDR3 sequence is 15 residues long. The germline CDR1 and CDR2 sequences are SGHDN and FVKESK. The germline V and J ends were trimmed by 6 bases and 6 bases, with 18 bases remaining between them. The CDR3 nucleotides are TGTGCCAGCAGGGCGGACCAAAACTCCCGCAATGAGCAGTTCTTC. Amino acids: CASRADQNSRNEQFF.

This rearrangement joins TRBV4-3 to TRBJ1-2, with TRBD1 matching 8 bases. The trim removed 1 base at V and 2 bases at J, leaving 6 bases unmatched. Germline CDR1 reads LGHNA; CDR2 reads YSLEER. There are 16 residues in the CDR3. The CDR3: CASSQGAGTGNYGYTF. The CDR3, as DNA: TGCGCCAGCAGCCAAGGGGCCGGGACAGGAAACTATGGCTACACCTTC.

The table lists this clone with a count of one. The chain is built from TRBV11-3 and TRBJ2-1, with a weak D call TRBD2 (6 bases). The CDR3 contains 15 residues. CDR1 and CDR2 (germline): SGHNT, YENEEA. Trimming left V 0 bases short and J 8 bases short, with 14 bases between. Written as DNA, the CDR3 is TGTGCCAGCAGCTTAGATGGGGGGAAGGGCCATGAGCAGTTCTTC. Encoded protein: CASSLDGGKGHEQFF.

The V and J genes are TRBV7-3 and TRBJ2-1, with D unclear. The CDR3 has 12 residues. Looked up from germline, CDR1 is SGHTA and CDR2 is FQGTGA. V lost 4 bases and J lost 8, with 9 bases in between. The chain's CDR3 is CASSSGLDEQFF. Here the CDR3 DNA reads TGTGCCAGCAGCTCGGGCTTAGATGAGCAGTTCTTC.

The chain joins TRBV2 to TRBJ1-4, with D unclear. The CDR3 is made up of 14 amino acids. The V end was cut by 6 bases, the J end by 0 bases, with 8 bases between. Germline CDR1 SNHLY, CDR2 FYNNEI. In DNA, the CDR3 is TGTGCCAGCAGGAAATTTGCAACTAATGAAAAACTGTTTTTT. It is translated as CASRKFATNEKLFF.